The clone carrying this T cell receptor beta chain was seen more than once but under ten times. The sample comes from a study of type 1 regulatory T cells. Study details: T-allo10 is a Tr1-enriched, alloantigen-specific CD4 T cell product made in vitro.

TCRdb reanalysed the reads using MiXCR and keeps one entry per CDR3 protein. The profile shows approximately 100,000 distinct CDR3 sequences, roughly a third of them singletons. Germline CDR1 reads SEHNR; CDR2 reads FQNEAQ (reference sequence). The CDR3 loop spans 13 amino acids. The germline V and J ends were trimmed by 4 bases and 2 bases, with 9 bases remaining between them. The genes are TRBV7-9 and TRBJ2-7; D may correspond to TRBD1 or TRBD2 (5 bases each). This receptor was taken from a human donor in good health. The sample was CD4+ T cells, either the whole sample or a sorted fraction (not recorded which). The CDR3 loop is CASSWGKAYEQYF. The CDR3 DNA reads TGTGCCAGCAGCTGGGGGAAGGCCTACGAGCAGTACTTC.